These T cell receptor beta chains were read from a single sample in a study of PD-1 blockade in classical Hodgkin lymphoma. Sequenced by immunoSEQ multiplex PCR; TCRdb stores in-frame clones only, minus some. Of 35,000 to 45,000 clones in the sample, about nine tenths were seen once. Material: peripheral blood mononuclear cells (PBMCs), obtained at baseline. Source of these receptors: a human donor with classical Hodgkin lymphoma. The CDR3 runs from the conserved cysteine through the conserved F or W. Fields, in order: CDR3 protein, CDR3 DNA, D gene, V gene, clone size, J gene, CDR3 length. The D gene is left open where the match is weak. Clone size appears in some rows only: once, few, many, or a class for an expanded clone.

cdr3_aa: CASSYGGRQEKLFF
cdr3_nt: TGTGCCAGCAGTTACGGGGGCAGACAAGAAAAACTGTTTTTT
d_call: -
v_call: TRBV28
clone_size: -
j_call: TRBJ1-4
cdr3_length: 14

cdr3_aa: CASRTGQGVRETQYF
cdr3_nt: TGTGCCAGCAGGACGGGACAGGGAGTAAGAGAGACCCAGTACTTC
d_call: TRBD1
v_call: TRBV7-9
clone_size: -
j_call: TRBJ2-5
cdr3_length: 15

cdr3_aa: CASSVEGVSTEAFF
cdr3_nt: TGTGCCAGCAGCGTAGAGGGGGTCAGCACTGAAGCTTTCTTT
d_call: -
v_call: TRBV9
clone_size: -
j_call: TRBJ1-1
cdr3_length: 14

cdr3_aa: CASSYRTGALRTGELFF
cdr3_nt: TGTGCCAGCAGTTACAGGACAGGAGCTCTGAGGACCGGGGAGCTGTTTTTT
d_call: TRBD1
v_call: TRBV27
clone_size: once
j_call: TRBJ2-2
cdr3_length: 17

cdr3_aa: CASSPRNTEAFF
cdr3_nt: TGTGCCAGCTCACCACGAAACACTGAAGCTTTCTTT
d_call: -
v_call: TRBV18
clone_size: -
j_call: TRBJ1-1
cdr3_length: 12

cdr3_aa: CASSLAQGLMLHF
cdr3_nt: TGTGCCAGCAGCTTAGCGCAGGGCCTAATGCTCCACTTT
d_call: -
v_call: TRBV7-9
clone_size: -
j_call: TRBJ1-6
cdr3_length: 13

cdr3_aa: CASSLLPTGESPQHF
cdr3_nt: TGTGCCAGCAGTCTTCTCCCTACAGGCGAATCGCCCCAGCATTTT
d_call: -
v_call: TRBV28
clone_size: -
j_call: TRBJ1-5
cdr3_length: 15

cdr3_aa: CASRWIEGHEQYF
cdr3_nt: TGTGCCAGCAGGTGGATAGAGGGCCACGAGCAGTACTTC
d_call: -
v_call: TRBV6-1
clone_size: -
j_call: TRBJ2-7
cdr3_length: 13

cdr3_aa: CASSIMDRDLTQYF
cdr3_nt: TGTGCCAGTAGTATTATGGACAGGGACTTGACTCAGTACTTC
d_call: TRBD1
v_call: TRBV19
clone_size: -
j_call: TRBJ2-4
cdr3_length: 14

cdr3_aa: CASSLDPVPGLVFNEQFF
cdr3_nt: TGCGCCAGCAGCTTGGACCCCGTCCCGGGACTAGTTTTCAATGAGCAGTTCTTC
d_call: TRBD2
v_call: TRBV5-1
clone_size: -
j_call: TRBJ2-1
cdr3_length: 18

cdr3_aa: CASSTHRDGTYEQYF
cdr3_nt: TGTGCCAGCAGTACGCACCGGGACGGGACCTACGAGCAGTACTTC
d_call: -
v_call: TRBV6-6
clone_size: -
j_call: TRBJ2-7
cdr3_length: 15

cdr3_aa: CASSLGSGRTSTDTQYF
cdr3_nt: TGTGCCAGCAGCTTAGGCAGCGGAAGAACTAGCACAGATACGCAGTATTTT
d_call: -
v_call: TRBV11-2
clone_size: once
j_call: TRBJ2-3
cdr3_length: 17

cdr3_aa: CASSLHSVVVEQYF
cdr3_nt: TGTGCCAGCAGTTTACATAGCGTTGTCGTCGAGCAGTACTTC
d_call: -
v_call: TRBV28
clone_size: once
j_call: TRBJ2-7
cdr3_length: 14

cdr3_aa: CASSGDPYEQYF
cdr3_nt: TGTGCCAGCAGTGGGGACCCCTACGAGCAGTACTTC
d_call: -
v_call: TRBV2
clone_size: few
j_call: TRBJ2-7
cdr3_length: 12

cdr3_aa: CASTAARAPFSYEQYF
cdr3_nt: TGTGCCAGCACCGCAGCCAGGGCCCCTTTCTCCTACGAGCAGTACTTC
d_call: -
v_call: TRBV21-1
clone_size: -
j_call: TRBJ2-7
cdr3_length: 16

cdr3_aa: CASRRPGYNEQFF
cdr3_nt: TGTGCCAGCAGAAGGCCAGGGTACAATGAGCAGTTCTTC
d_call: -
v_call: TRBV27
clone_size: once
j_call: TRBJ2-1
cdr3_length: 13

cdr3_aa: CAIRPGGDRASGNTIYF
cdr3_nt: TGTGCCATCAGGCCCGGGGGCGACAGAGCCTCTGGAAACACCATATATTTT
d_call: -
v_call: TRBV10-3
clone_size: -
j_call: TRBJ1-3
cdr3_length: 17

cdr3_aa: CATRNYGYTF
cdr3_nt: TGTGCCACACGGAATTATGGCTACACCTTC
d_call: -
v_call: TRBV25-1
clone_size: -
j_call: TRBJ1-2
cdr3_length: 10

cdr3_aa: CASSEGLALDTQYF
cdr3_nt: TGTGCCAGCAGTGAAGGACTAGCGCTCGATACGCAGTATTTT
d_call: TRBD2
v_call: TRBV2
clone_size: -
j_call: TRBJ2-3
cdr3_length: 14

cdr3_aa: CASSSTGSEAFF
cdr3_nt: TGTGCCAGCAGCTCGACAGGGTCGGAAGCTTTCTTT
d_call: TRBD1
v_call: TRBV7-3
clone_size: -
j_call: TRBJ1-1
cdr3_length: 12

cdr3_aa: CASSYSVVYGYTF
cdr3_nt: TGTGCCAGCAGTTACTCGGTTGTCTATGGCTACACCTTC
d_call: -
v_call: TRBV6-6
clone_size: -
j_call: TRBJ1-2
cdr3_length: 13

cdr3_aa: CASSQRGVLNTEAFF
cdr3_nt: TGTGCCAGCTCTCAACGGGGGGTTTTGAACACTGAAGCTTTCTTT
d_call: -
v_call: TRBV18
clone_size: -
j_call: TRBJ1-1
cdr3_length: 15

cdr3_aa: CASSWDREETQYF
cdr3_nt: TGTGCCAGCTCATGGGACAGGGAAGAGACCCAGTACTTC
d_call: TRBD1
v_call: TRBV18
clone_size: -
j_call: TRBJ2-5
cdr3_length: 13

cdr3_aa: CASSGSPGQGSYNEQFF
cdr3_nt: TGTGCCAGTAGTGGCAGCCCGGGACAGGGCTCCTACAATGAGCAGTTCTTC
d_call: TRBD1
v_call: TRBV19
clone_size: -
j_call: TRBJ2-1
cdr3_length: 17

cdr3_aa: CASRQGYGYTF
cdr3_nt: TGTGCCAGCAGGCAGGGGTATGGCTACACCTTC
d_call: -
v_call: TRBV9
clone_size: few
j_call: TRBJ1-2
cdr3_length: 11

cdr3_aa: CASSFSGQPYEQYF
cdr3_nt: TGTGCCAGCAGCTTCAGTGGACAACCCTACGAGCAGTACTTC
d_call: -
v_call: TRBV7-2
clone_size: -
j_call: TRBJ2-7
cdr3_length: 14

cdr3_aa: CASSLGQQETQYF
cdr3_nt: TGTGCCAGCAGCTTAGGACAGCAAGAGACCCAGTACTTC
d_call: -
v_call: TRBV7-2
clone_size: -
j_call: TRBJ2-5
cdr3_length: 13

cdr3_aa: CASSLAGTRDTQYF
cdr3_nt: TGCGCCAGCAGCTTGGCAGGGACTCGAGATACGCAGTATTTT
d_call: -
v_call: TRBV5-1
clone_size: -
j_call: TRBJ2-3
cdr3_length: 14

cdr3_aa: CASSSSGRANNEQFF
cdr3_nt: TGTGCCAGCAGCTCTAGCGGGAGAGCAAACAATGAGCAGTTCTTC
d_call: TRBD2
v_call: TRBV7-6
clone_size: -
j_call: TRBJ2-1
cdr3_length: 15

cdr3_aa: CAWTPGTGDNEQFF
cdr3_nt: TGTGCCTGGACCCCCGGGACAGGCGACAATGAGCAGTTCTTC
d_call: TRBD1
v_call: TRBV30
clone_size: -
j_call: TRBJ2-1
cdr3_length: 14

cdr3_aa: CASCTGDVNQPQHF
cdr3_nt: TGTGCCAGCTGTACAGGGGATGTCAATCAGCCCCAGCATTTT
d_call: -
v_call: TRBV21-1
clone_size: once
j_call: TRBJ1-5
cdr3_length: 14

cdr3_aa: CASSLGLAGSEQYF
cdr3_nt: TGCGCCAGCAGCTTAGGACTAGCGGGCTCAGAGCAGTACTTC
d_call: TRBD2
v_call: TRBV5-1
clone_size: -
j_call: TRBJ2-7
cdr3_length: 14

cdr3_aa: CASSVVGSGYTGELFF
cdr3_nt: TGTGCCAGCAGCGTAGTGGGATCAGGGTACACCGGGGAGCTGTTTTTT
d_call: -
v_call: TRBV9
clone_size: medium-sized
j_call: TRBJ2-2
cdr3_length: 16

cdr3_aa: CASSYSAVSPLHF
cdr3_nt: TGTGCCAGCAGTTACTCGGCTGTATCGCCCCTCCACTTT
d_call: -
v_call: TRBV6-5
clone_size: once
j_call: TRBJ1-6
cdr3_length: 13

cdr3_aa: CASSPPTSFEQYF
cdr3_nt: TGTGCCAGCAGCCCCCCCACTAGCTTCGAGCAGTACTTC
d_call: -
v_call: TRBV11-2
clone_size: -
j_call: TRBJ2-7
cdr3_length: 13